This TCR beta chain appears in the sequencing data of a study of regulatory T cells in long-lasting Graves disease. Overall study results and limits: Persistent Graves' patients possessed reduced TCR diversity relative to recently diagnosed ones.

The germline CDR1 and CDR2 sequences are SGHRS and YFSETQ. The CDR3 totals 16 residues. V shed 5 bases and J 7 bases; nucleotides not matched to a gene: 15. This clonotype was seen a few times. The antigen is not known. This may be a read error, as it is one base from a much larger clone. CDR3 regions were amplified by Arm-PCR using iRepertoire HTBI primers to build TCR beta libraries. TCRdb reprocessed the multiplex PCR reads via MiXCR and lists one record per CDR3 protein. This sample yields hundreds of thousands of distinct CDR3 sequences, of which 15% to 19% are seen a single time; 20% to 25% belongs to the top ten. Time point meaning: newly diagnosed GD, antithyroid drugs for less than 3 months. PBMCs were the source of the RNA used for TCR sequencing.

The chain is built from TRBV5-1 and TRBJ2-1, with TRBD2 identical over 7 bases. This sample comprised peripheral blood mononuclear cells (PBMCs), obtained at new diagnosis, from a patient treated with antithyroid drugs. The clonotype was recovered from a female donor with Graves disease. The CDR3 region has the DNA TGCGCCAGCAGAACCCTAGGAGGGGAGGGCCGGAATGAGCAGTTCTTC. Protein: CASRTLGGEGRNEQFF.